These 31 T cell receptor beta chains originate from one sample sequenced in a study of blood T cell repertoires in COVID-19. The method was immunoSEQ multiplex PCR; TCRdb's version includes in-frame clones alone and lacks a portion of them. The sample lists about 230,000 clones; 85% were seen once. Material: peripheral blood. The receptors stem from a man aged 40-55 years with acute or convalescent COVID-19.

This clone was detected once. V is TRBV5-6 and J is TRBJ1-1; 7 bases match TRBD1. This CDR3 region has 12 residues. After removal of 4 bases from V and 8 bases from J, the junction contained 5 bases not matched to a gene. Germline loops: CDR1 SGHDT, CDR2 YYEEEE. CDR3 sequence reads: CASSPLDREAFF. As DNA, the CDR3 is TGTGCCAGCAGCCCTTTGGACAGGGAAGCTTTCTTT. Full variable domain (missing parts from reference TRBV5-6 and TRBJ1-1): DAGVTQSPTHLIKTRGQQVTLRCSPKSGHDTVSWYQQALGQGPQFIFQYYEEEERQRGNFPDRFSGHQFPNYSSELNVNALLLGDSALYLCASSPLDREAFFGQGTRLTVV.

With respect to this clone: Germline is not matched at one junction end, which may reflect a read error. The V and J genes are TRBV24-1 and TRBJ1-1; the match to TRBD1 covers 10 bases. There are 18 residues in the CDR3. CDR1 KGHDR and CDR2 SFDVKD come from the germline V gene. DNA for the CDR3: TGTGCCACCAGCGATTTGCAGTGGGACAGGGGCGAGTTTCCTGAAGCTTTCTTT. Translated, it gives CATSDLQWDRGEFPEAFF.

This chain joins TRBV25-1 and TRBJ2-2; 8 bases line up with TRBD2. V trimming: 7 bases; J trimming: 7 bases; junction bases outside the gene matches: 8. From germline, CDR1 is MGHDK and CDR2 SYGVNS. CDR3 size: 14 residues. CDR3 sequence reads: CASTRGGTDGELFF. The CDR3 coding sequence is TGTGCCAGCACCCGGGGGGGGACTGACGGGGAGCTGTTTTTT.

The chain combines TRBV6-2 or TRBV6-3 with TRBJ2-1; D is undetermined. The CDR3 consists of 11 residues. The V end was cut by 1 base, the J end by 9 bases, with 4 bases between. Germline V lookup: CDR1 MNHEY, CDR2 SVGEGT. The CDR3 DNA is TGTGCCAGCAGTTACTTTCTTGAGCAGTTCTTC. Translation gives CASSYFLEQFF.

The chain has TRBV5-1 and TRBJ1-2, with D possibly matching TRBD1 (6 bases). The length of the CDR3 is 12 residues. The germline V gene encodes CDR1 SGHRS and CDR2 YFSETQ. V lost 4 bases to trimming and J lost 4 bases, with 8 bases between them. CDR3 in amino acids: CASSKDSYGYTF. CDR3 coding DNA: TGCGCCAGCAGCAAGGACAGCTATGGCTACACCTTC.

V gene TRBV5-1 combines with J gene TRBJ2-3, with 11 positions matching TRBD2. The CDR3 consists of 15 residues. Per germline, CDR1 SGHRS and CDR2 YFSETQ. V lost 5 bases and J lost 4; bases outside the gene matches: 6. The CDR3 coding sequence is TGCGCCAGCAGGTTAGCGGGGGGGCTGCCAGATACGCAGTATTTT. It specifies CASRLAGGLPDTQYF.

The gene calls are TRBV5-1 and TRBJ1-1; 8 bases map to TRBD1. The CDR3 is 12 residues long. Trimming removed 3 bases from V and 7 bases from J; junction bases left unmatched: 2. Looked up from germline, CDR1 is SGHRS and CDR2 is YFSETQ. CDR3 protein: CASSWTGSEAFF. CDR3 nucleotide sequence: TGCGCCAGCAGCTGGACAGGGAGTGAAGCTTTCTTT.

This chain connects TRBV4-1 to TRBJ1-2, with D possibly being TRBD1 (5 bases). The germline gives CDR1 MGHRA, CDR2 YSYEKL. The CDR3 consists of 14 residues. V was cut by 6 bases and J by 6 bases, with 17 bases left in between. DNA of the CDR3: TGCGCCAGCAGTTGGGCGGGGGGTAGGGATGGCTACACCTTC. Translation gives CASSWAGGRDGYTF.

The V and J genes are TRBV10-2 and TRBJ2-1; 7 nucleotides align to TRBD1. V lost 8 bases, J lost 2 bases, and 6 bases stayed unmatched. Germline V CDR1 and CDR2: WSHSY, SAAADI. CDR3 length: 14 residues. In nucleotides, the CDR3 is TGCGCCAGCGCGGACAGGACAGCCTACAATGAGCAGTTCTTC. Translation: CASADRTAYNEQFF.

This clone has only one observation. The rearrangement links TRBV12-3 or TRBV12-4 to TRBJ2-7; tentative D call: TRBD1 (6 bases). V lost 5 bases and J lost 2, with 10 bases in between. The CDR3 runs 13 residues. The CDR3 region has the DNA TGTGCCAGCAGTCTAACAGGGCCCTACGAGCAGTACTTC. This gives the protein CASSLTGPYEQYF.

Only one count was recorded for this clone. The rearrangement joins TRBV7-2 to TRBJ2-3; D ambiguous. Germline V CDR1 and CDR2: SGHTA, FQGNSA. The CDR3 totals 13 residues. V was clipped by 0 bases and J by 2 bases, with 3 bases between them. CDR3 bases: TGTGCCAGCAGCTTAGCTTACACAGATACGCAGTATTTT. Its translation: CASSLAYTDTQYF.

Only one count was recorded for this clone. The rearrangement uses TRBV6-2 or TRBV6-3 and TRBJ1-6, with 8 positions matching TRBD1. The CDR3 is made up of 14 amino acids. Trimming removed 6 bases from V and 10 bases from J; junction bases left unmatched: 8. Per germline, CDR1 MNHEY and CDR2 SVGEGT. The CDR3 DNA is TGTGCCAGCAGCCAAGGACAGGGTTGGTCACCCCTCCACTTT. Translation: CASSQGQGWSPLHF.

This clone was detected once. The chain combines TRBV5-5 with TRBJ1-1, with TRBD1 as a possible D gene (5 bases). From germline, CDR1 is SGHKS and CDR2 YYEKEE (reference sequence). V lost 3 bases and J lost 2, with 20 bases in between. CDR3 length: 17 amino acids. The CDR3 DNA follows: TGTGCCAGCAGCTCCCCCCAGGGAACCAGGGTAAACACTGAAGCTTTCTTT. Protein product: CASSSPQGTRVNTEAFF.

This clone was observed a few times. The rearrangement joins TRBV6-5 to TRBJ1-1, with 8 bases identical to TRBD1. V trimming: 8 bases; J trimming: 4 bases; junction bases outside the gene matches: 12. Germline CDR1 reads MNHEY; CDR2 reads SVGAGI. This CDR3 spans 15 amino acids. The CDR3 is CASWDYRGASTEAFF. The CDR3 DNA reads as TGTGCCAGCTGGGATTACAGGGGGGCGAGCACTGAAGCTTTCTTT.

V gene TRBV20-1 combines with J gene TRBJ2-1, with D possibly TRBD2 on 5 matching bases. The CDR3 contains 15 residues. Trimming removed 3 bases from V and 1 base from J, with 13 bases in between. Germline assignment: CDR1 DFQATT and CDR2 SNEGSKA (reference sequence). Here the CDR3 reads CSASRLEESYNEQFF. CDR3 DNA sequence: TGCAGTGCTAGTCGGCTGGAGGAGTCCTACAATGAGCAGTTCTTC.

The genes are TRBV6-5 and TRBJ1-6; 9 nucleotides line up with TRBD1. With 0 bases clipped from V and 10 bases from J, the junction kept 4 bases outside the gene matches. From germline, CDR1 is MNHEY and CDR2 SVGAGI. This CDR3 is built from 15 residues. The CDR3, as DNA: TGTGCCAGCAGTTACTCGACAGGGGGAGAATCACCCCTCCACTTT. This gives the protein CASSYSTGGESPLHF.

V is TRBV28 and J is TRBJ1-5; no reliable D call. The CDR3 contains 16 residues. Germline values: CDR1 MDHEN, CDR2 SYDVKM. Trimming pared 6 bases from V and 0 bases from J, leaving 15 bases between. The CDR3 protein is CASSTTGPFSNQPQHF. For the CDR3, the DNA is TGTGCCAGCAGCACGACGGGTCCCTTTAGCAATCAGCCCCAGCATTTT.

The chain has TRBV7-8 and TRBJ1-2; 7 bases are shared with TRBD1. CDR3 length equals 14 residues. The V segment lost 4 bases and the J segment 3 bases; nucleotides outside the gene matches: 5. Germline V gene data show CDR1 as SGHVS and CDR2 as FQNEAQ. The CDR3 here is CASSSQTGHYGYTF. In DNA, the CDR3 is TGTGCCAGCAGCTCTCAGACAGGGCACTATGGCTACACCTTC.

In DNA, the CDR3 is TGTGCCTCATCACAGGGTAATTCACCCCTCCACTTT. This translates into CASSQGNSPLHF. The rearrangement joins TRBV30 to TRBJ1-6; a weak D match, TRBD1 (6 bases). Per germline, CDR1 GTSNPN and CDR2 SVGIG (reference sequence). V lost 7 bases and J 6 bases, leaving 10 bases between the germline ends. CDR3 length equals 12 residues. Complete variable domain (other parts from reference TRBV30 and TRBJ1-6): SQTIHQWPATLVQPVGSPLSLECTVEGTSNPNLYWYRQAAGRGLQLLFYSVGIGQISSEVPQNLSASRPQDRQFILSSKKLLLSDSGFYLCASSQGNSPLHFGNGTRLTVT.

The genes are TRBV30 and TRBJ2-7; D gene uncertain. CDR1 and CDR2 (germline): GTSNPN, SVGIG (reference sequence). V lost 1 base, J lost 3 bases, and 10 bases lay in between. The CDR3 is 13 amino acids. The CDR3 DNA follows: TGTGCCTGGAGTGACAGAATACGCTACGAGCAGTACTTC. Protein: CAWSDRIRYEQYF.

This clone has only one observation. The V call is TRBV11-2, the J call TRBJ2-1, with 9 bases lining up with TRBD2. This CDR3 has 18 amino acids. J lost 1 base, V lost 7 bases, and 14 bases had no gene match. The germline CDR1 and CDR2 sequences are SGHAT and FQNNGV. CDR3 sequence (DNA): TGTGCCAGCACCGAGAAGTCAGCGGGGGGCTCATCCTACAATGAGCAGTTCTTC. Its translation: CASTEKSAGGSSYNEQFF.

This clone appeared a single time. This chain's CDR3 is CASSVDWGGADTQYF. The CDR3 DNA reads as TGTGCCAGCAGCGTAGATTGGGGGGGCGCAGATACGCAGTATTTT. The chain uses TRBV9 and TRBJ2-3; D is perhaps TRBD2 (7 bases). This CDR3 comprises 15 residues. Germline V gene lookup returns CDR1 SGDLS and CDR2 YYNGEE. Trimming took off 0 bases at V and 4 bases at J, with 12 bases between the two ends.

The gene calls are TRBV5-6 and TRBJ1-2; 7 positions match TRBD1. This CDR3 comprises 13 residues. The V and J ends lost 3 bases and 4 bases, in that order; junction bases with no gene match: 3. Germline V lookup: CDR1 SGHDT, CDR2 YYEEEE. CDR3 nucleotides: TGTGCCAGCAGCTCCAGGGGGGTCTATGGCTACACCTTC. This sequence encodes CASSSRGVYGYTF.

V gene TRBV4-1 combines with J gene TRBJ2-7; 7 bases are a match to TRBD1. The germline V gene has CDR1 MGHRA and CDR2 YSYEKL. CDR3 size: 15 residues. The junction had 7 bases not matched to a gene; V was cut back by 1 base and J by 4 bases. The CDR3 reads CASSQVRTGVYEQYF. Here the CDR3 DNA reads TGCGCCAGCAGCCAAGTTAGGACAGGTGTTTACGAGCAGTACTTC.

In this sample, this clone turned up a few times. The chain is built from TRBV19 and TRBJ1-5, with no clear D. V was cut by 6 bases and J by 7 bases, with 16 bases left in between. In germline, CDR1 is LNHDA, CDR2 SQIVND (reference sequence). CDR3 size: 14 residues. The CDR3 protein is CASSPREVWQPQHF. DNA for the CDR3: TGTGCCAGTAGCCCCCGGGAGGTCTGGCAGCCCCAGCATTTT. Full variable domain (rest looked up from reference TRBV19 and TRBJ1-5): DGGITQSPKYLFRKEGQNVTLSCEQNLNHDAMYWYRQDPGQGLRLIYYSQIVNDFQKGDIAEGYSVSREKKESFPLTVTSAQKNPTAFYLCASSPREVWQPQHFGDGTRLSIL.

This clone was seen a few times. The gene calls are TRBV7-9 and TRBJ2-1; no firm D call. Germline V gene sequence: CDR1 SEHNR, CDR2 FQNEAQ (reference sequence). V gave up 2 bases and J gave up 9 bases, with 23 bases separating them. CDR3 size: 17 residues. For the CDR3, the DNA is TGTGCCAGCAGCTTATTTAACCCCGGCTCCGGGTCCGCTGAGCAGTTCTTC. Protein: CASSLFNPGSGSAEQFF.

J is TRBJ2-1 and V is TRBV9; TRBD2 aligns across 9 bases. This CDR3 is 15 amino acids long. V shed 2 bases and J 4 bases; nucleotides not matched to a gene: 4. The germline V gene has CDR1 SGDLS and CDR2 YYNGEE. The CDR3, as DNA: TGTGCCAGCAGCGTTGCGGGGGGGTTTTACAATGAGCAGTTCTTC. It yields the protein CASSVAGGFYNEQFF.

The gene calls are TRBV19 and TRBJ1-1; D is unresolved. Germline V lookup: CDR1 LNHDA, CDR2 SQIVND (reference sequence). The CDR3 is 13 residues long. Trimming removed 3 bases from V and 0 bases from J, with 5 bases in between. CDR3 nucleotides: TGTGCCAGTAGTATTACAATGAACACTGAAGCTTTCTTT. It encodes CASSITMNTEAFF.

The CDR3 DNA reads TGTGCCAGCAGTGGACCGACGGGACGGAGGGGGCAAGCTAACTATGGCTACACCTTC. Its translation: CASSGPTGRRGQANYGYTF. This chain joins TRBV28 and TRBJ1-2; the match to TRBD1 covers 7 bases. The CDR3 length is 19 residues. Germline loops: CDR1 MDHEN, CDR2 SYDVKM. The ends lost 5 bases at V and 0 bases at J; junction bases unmatched: 18.

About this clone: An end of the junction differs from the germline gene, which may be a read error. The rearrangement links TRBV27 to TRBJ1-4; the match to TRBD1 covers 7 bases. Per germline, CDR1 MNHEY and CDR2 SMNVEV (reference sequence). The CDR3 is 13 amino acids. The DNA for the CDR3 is TGTGCCAGTAGTTACAGGGGCCGCGAAAAACTGTTTTTT. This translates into CASSYRGREKLFF.

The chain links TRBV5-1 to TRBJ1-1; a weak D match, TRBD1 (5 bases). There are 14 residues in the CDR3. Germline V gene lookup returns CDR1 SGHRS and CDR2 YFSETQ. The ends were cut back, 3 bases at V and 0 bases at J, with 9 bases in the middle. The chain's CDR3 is CASSSGGMNTEAFF. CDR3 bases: TGCGCCAGCAGCTCGGGGGGAATGAACACTGAAGCTTTCTTT.